This TCR beta chain originates from a study of Ad26.COV2.S vaccination and SARS-CoV-2 variants (dated by TCRdb to the early 2020s). Looking at the study overall: Vaccine-arm donors were drawn from COV1001, a multicentre, randomized, double-blind, placebo-controlled phase I-IIa trial of Ad26.COV2.S in healthy adults. Ad26.COV2.S was given intramuscularly at 5x10^10 or 1x10^11 viral particles, as a single shot or as two shots 56 days apart. TCRbeta repertoire sequencing served as the tool for gauging how specific and how broad the SARS-CoV-2-reactive T cell receptors were following Ad26.COV2.S vaccination. A total of 32 samples were included in the TCR-sequenced set, comprising roughly 19 Ad26.COV2.S vaccine recipients, 5 placebo recipients and 8 SARS-CoV-2 convalescent individuals. Trial participants were randomized into five groups of five: low-dose or high-dose Ad26.COV2.S given once or twice, or placebo on both occasions. Blinding of investigators to trial group allocation was maintained during experiments and outcome assessment.

This sample's treatment or condition label indicates: 19 received Ad26.COV2.S at low or high dose, single or two shots; 5 received placebo; per-sample allocation not given. For vaccine and placebo recipients, the sequenced repertoires came from samples collected on day 63 after the first injection. In Cohort 1b, around 25 adults aged 18-55 years were enrolled at a single site in Boston, USA, between 29 July and 7 August 2020. Ad26.COV2.S consisted of a replication-incompetent adenovirus type 26 vector by which a prefusion-stabilized SARS-CoV-2 spike protein from the original Wuhan strain was expressed. The immunoSEQ Assay was used to sequence TCRbeta CDR3 regions. After extraction, genomic DNA underwent amplification by bias-controlled multiplex PCR, followed by high-throughput sequencing. The study's processing was this. To quantify the absolute abundance of every unique TCRbeta CDR3 region, sequences were collapsed and filtered. Usable DNA was measured by amplifying reference genes present in all nucleated cells, and TCRbeta template counts were normalized to that usable DNA to estimate T cell fraction. Repertoire TCRs were annotated as SARS-CoV-2-specific when V gene, CDR3 amino acid sequence and J gene were exactly matched to a known reactive TCR set. The reference SARS-CoV-2 TCR set was derived from MIRA and filtered for enrichment in COVID-19-positive ImmuneCODE repertoires, a step that removed public or cross-reactive TCRs. Drawing on the MIRA antigens, annotated TCRs were analysed further at the level of specific ORF or position within ORF. Depth was the summed frequency of annotated unique rearrangements, while breadth was defined as annotated unique rearrangements over total unique productive rearrangements. Group comparisons of TCR breadth used two-sided Wilcoxon rank-sum tests. TCRdb mirrors the immuneACCESS table, restricted to in-frame sequences. Some clones are absent from its copies; in checked studies, under half trace to an unresolved V gene, and the reason for the others is unknown. V and J calls and clone size are those listed in that table; D and trimming were worked out from the DNA. Present in this sample are 350,000 to 500,000 clones, approximately 92% of which were seen just once. The leading ten clones occupy approximately 12% of the sample.

A word on this clone: The target of this receptor is not known. Per-base quality was not reported, and no clone a single base away is much larger than it.

Overall results and qualifications from the work: Ad26.COV2.S recipients had higher spike-specific TCR breadth than placebo recipients (P = 0.0014). The study was not powered to compare responses between vaccine doses or regimens. Non-spike TCR breadth was comparable between vaccine and placebo recipients, consistent with the vaccine containing only spike. After vaccination, substantial breadth of spike-specific CD8+ and CD4+ T cell responses was reported. According to the authors, total T cell responses may have been underestimated by the TCR breadth and depth analyses.

Sequences SGHTA (CDR1) and FQGNSA (CDR2) are obtained from the germline V gene. A distance of 12 bases separates the germline ends of V and J, which lose 3 bases and 6 bases respectively. The cysteine opens and the phenylalanine closes a CDR3 of 13 amino acids. The sequence is cut down to CDR3 DNA, 39 bases in frame from base 1. This clonotype was sampled from a person between 18 and 65 years old who received the Ad26.COV2.S COVID-19 vaccine or a placebo. The sequences come from peripheral blood, collected in a trial of Ad26.COV2.S vaccine versus placebo. In this chain, TRBV7-2 is recombined with TRBJ2-7; a tentative D call is TRBD2 (5 bases match). The bases read TGTGCCAGCAGCTTCCGGATGGGGAGCGAGCAGTACTTC. Translated, this is CASSFRMGSEQYF.